This T cell receptor (beta chain) derives from a study of blood T cell repertoires in COVID-19. Sequenced by immunoSEQ multiplex PCR; TCRdb stores in-frame clones only, minus some. This sample has about 110,000 clones, with about 88% found just once. Trimming took 4 bases from V and 7 from J; bases not matched to a gene: 8. Germline V gene lookup returns CDR1 WSHSY and CDR2 SAAADI. This CDR3 spans 16 amino acids. This chain connects TRBV10-2 to TRBJ2-2; 11 bases map to TRBD2. Sequenced: peripheral blood. This TCR derives from a woman in her forties or fifties with acute or convalescent COVID-19. This CDR3 is CASSVIAGGPGGELFF. The CDR3 coding sequence is TGCGCCAGCAGTGTGATAGCGGGAGGGCCCGGCGGGGAGCTGTTTTTT.